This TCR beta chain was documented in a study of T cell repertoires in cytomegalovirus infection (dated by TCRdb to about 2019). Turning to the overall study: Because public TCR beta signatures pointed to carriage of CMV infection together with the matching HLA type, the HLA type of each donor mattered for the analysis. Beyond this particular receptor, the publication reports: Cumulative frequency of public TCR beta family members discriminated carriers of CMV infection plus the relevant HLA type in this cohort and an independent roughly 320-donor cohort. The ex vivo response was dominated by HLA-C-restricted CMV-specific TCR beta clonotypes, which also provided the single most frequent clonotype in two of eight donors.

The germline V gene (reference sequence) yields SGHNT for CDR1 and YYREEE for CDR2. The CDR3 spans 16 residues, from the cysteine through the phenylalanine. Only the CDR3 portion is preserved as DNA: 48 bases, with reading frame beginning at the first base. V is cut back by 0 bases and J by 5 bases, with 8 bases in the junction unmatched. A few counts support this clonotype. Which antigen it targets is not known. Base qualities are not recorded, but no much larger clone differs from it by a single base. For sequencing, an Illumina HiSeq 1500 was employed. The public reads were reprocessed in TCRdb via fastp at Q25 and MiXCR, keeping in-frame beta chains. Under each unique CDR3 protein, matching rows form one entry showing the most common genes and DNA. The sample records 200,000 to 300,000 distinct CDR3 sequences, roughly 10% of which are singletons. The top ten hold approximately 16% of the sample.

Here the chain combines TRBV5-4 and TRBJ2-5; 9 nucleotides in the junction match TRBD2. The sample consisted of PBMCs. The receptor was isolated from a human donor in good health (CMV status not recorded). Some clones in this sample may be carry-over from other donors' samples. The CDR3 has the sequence CASSLALGGGAETQYF. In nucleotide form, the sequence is TGTGCCAGCAGCTTGGCCCTTGGCGGGGGGGCCGAGACCCAGTACTTC.